The clone carrying this T cell receptor beta chain occurred a few times. Its antigen is currently unknown. The treatment: approximately 10-day PBMC culture with coronavirus spike peptide pools or control peptides (ViraFEST assay). The Oncomine TCR Beta short-read assay sequenced DNA from cultured CD4+ T cells. TCRdb recomputed calls from the PCR reads with MiXCR, one row per CDR3 protein. The sample carries 15,000 to 20,000 distinct CDR3 sequences, about a third recorded once. The sample comes from a study of vaccination and CD4 T cells after COVID-19. As for the study in general: Control cultures were supplied with a CEFX pool, an HIV-1 Nef pool, or no peptide at all.

The CDR3 is 12 amino acids. Germline values: CDR1 MDHEN, CDR2 SYDVKM. V was clipped by 6 bases and J by 7 bases; unmatched bases: 5. Study-level points and caveats: Only post-vaccination samples contained a median approximately 85% of the reactive clones in convalescent patients.

This material consisted of CD4+ T cells from blood, cultured in vitro, taken before SARS-CoV-2 vaccination. This sequence originates from a human donor who received a COVID-19 vaccine. The J gene is TRBJ1-2, the V gene TRBV28; 7 bases map to TRBD1. The CDR3 sequence is CASRDAGGGYTF. CDR3 in DNA: TGTGCCAGCAGAGACGCAGGGGGTGGCTACACCTTC.